This T cell receptor beta chain was found in a study of cytomegalovirus exposure and HLA in healthy donors. Study conclusions and caveats: The study dropped some indistinguishable V segments, TRBV6-2 and TRBV6-3 among them. A later analysis reportedly identified an Asian-associated ancestry cluster as carrying fewer N-insertions than the approximately 640-donor mean. Previous analysis showed most TCR beta V segments were productive about 87% or about 30% of the time. Later examination showed HLA-associated TCR beta chains had greater clonal expansion than equally common others.

Deletions cut 4 bases from V and 4 bases from J, with 12 bases between. Germline-derived CDR1 and CDR2 are SNHLY and FYNNEI. The CDR3 spans 14 residues. A multiplex PCR was run with 60 Vbeta primers and 13 Jbeta primers. Assay used: immunoSEQ multiplex PCR; TCRdb lists only in-frame clones, some missing. Of 200,000 to 250,000 clones listed, approximately 84% are singletons. As regards this clone: The antigen remains undetermined.

This sequence was found in a middle-aged woman in good health and CMV-seronegative. The chain couples TRBV2 to TRBJ2-3; TRBD1 might be the D (5 bases). Sequencing was performed on PBMCs. In DNA, the CDR3 is TGTGCCAGCAGTGCGTGGAAGGGGTCAGATACGCAGTATTTT. Translated, it gives CASSAWKGSDTQYF.